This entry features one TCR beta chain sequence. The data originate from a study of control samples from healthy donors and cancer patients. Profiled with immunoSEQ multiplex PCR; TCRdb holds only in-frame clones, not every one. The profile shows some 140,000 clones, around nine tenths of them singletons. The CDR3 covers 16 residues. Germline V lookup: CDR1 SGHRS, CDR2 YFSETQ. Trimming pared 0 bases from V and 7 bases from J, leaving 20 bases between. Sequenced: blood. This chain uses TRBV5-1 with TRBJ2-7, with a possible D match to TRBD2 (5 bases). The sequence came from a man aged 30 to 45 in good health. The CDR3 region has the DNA TGCGCCAGCAGCTTGGGAACGACGAGGGCCTCTTGGGAGCAGTACTTC. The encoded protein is CASSLGTTRASWEQYF.